This entry describes one T cell receptor (beta chain). Its antigen is still unknown. Germline CDR1 and CDR2: DFQATT and SNEGSKA (reference sequence). The CDR3 consists of 14 residues. V shed 3 bases and J shed 5 bases, with 16 bases lying between them. This entry is derived from a study of identical twins. Points from the study as a whole: Invariant MAIT and iNKT cells may have partly biased zero-insertion analyses. It was cross-sectional statistical analysis, not following the same donors, that the conclusions relied on. When twins shared out-of-frame alpha sequences, those sequences had excess low generation probability.

TCRdb processed the 5' RACE reads anew with MiXCR; each CDR3 protein has one entry. The sample includes 310,000 or so distinct CDR3 sequences, 7.5% to 9.5% of them seen just once. The same sample was also used in a study of yellow fever vaccine responses in identical twins.

This sequence was found in a woman in her late teens or twenties in good health. The sequencing sample was made of CD8+ T cells sorted from blood. The chain carries TRBV20-1 and TRBJ2-5; perhaps TRBD2 as D (6 bases). The CDR3 sequence is CSASEHMAGETQYF. In DNA, the CDR3 is TGCAGTGCTAGTGAACACATGGCGGGGGAGACCCAGTACTTC.